Listed below are T cell receptor beta chains from one sample, sequenced in a study of blood T cell repertoires in COVID-19. The table came from immunoSEQ multiplex PCR; TCRdb's copy has only in-frame clones and leaves some out. The sample shows 200,000 or so clones, 70% to 90% of them seen only once. The specimen sequenced was PBMCs or T cells enriched from blood (not recorded which). Receptor source: a woman aged 40-49 years with acute COVID-19. CDR3s include the opening cysteine and the closing phenylalanine or tryptophan. Each record gives: D gene, V gene, J gene, clone size, CDR3 protein, CDR3 DNA. D genes are given only for firm matches. Some rows have no size entry. The others give once, few or many, or a class for an expanded clone.

-	TRBV10-3	TRBJ1-1	-	CAITPSGAGDTEAFF	TGTGCCATCACTCCTTCAGGGGCGGGGGATACTGAAGCTTTCTTT
-	TRBV3-1/TRBV3-2	TRBJ1-4	-	CASSSLGTRGTNEKLFF	TGTGCCAGCAGCTCTTTGGGGACCCGGGGGACTAATGAAAAACTGTTTTTT
TRBD1	TRBV9	TRBJ1-1	-	CASIGQGGTEAFF	TGTGCCAGCATCGGACAGGGGGGGACTGAAGCTTTCTTT
TRBD2	TRBV6-4	TRBJ2-3	once	CASSGTSGGSDTQYF	TGTGCCAGCAGCGGGACTAGCGGGGGTTCAGATACGCAGTATTTT
TRBD1	TRBV19	TRBJ1-2	-	CARGSGGNGYTF	TGTGCCAGGGGATCAGGGGGCAATGGCTACACCTTC
-	TRBV25-1	TRBJ1-1	few	CASSASGHLNTEAFF	TGTGCCAGCAGTGCCTCGGGACACCTGAACACTGAAGCTTTCTTT
-	TRBV14	TRBJ1-2	-	CASSQVSFYGYTF	TGTGCCAGCAGCCAAGTGTCCTTCTATGGCTACACCTTC
-	TRBV9	TRBJ1-1	-	CASSPGSRNTEAFF	TGTGCCAGCAGCCCGGGAAGCCGTAACACTGAAGCTTTCTTT
-	TRBV2	TRBJ1-6	-	CASSEVGDTLHF	TGTGCCAGCAGTGAAGTGGGGGACACCCTCCACTTT
-	TRBV5-1	TRBJ2-2	once	CASSLVSGANTGELFF	TGCGCCAGCAGCTTGGTTTCGGGAGCGAACACCGGGGAGCTGTTTTTT
-	TRBV6-2/TRBV6-3	TRBJ1-3	once	CASSFSAGSSGNTIYF	TGTGCCAGCAGTTTTTCGGCGGGGAGCTCTGGAAACACCATATATTTT
-	TRBV4-1	TRBJ2-1	few	CASSPEAVDAWEQFF	TGCGCCAGCAGCCCGGAGGCAGTGGACGCCTGGGAGCAGTTCTTC
TRBD2	TRBV5-4	TRBJ2-5	-	CASSPFGRGAQETQYF	TGTGCCAGCAGCCCTTTCGGGCGGGGGGCCCAAGAGACCCAGTACTTC
TRBD2	TRBV29-1	TRBJ2-2	-	CSVAGTSSNTGELFF	TGCAGCGTGGCCGGGACTAGCTCGAACACCGGGGAGCTGTTTTTT
-	TRBV5-1	TRBJ1-2	-	CASIVGGPSQYGYTF	TGCGCCAGCATCGTCGGAGGACCATCGCAGTATGGCTACACCTTC
TRBD1	TRBV12-3/TRBV12-4	TRBJ1-1	-	CASSFDRGTEAFF	TGTGCCAGCAGTTTCGACAGGGGGACTGAAGCTTTCTTT
-	TRBV2	TRBJ1-4	-	CASSVGRAMGNEKLFF	TGTGCCAGCAGTGTCGGCAGGGCAATGGGTAATGAAAAACTGTTTTTT
-	TRBV2	TRBJ1-3	-	CASSESGGSRNTIYF	TGTGCCAGCAGTGAGTCAGGAGGTTCTAGAAACACCATATATTTT